This T cell receptor (beta chain) was recorded in a study of shared clonotypes between healthy human individuals. V lost 5 bases, J lost 8 bases, and 15 bases lay in between. In germline, CDR1 is SGHTA, CDR2 FQGNSA. The CDR3 runs to 13 residues. Study conclusions and caveats: Donors were few, which limited the genetic and exposure-history diversity represented.

The donors, healthy adults who were HIV-negative, had experienced no recent acute infections or vaccinations. Regarding this clone: The antigen is not known.

TCRdb's table, derived via immunoSEQ multiplex PCR, lists solely in-frame clones and lacks some. The sample includes some 450,000 clones, 77% of them seen just once. The sample taken for sequencing was PBMCs. This TCR derives from a woman between 35 and 50 years old in good health. Some clones in this sample may be carry-over from other donors' samples. The chain links TRBV7-2 to TRBJ1-2; D is ambiguous. CDR3 residues: CASSRTGAPGYTF. CDR3 bases: TGTGCCAGCAGCCGGACGGGCGCGCCCGGCTACACCTTC.